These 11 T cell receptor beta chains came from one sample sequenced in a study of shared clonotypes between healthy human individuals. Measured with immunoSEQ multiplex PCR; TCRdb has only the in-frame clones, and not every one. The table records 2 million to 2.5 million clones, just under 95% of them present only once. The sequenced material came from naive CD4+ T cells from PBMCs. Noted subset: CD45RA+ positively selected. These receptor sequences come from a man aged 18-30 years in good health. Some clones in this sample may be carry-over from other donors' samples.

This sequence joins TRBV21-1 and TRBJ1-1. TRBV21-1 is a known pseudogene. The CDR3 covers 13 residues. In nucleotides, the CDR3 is TGTGCCATAACCCGAACGTGGAACACTGAAGCTTTCTTT. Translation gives CAITRTWNTEAFF.

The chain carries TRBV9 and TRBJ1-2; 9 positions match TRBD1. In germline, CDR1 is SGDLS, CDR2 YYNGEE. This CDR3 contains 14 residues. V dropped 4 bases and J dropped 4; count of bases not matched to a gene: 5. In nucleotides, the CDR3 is TGTGCCAGCAGCCCCACAGGGGGCCCCTATGGCTACACCTTC. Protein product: CASSPTGGPYGYTF.

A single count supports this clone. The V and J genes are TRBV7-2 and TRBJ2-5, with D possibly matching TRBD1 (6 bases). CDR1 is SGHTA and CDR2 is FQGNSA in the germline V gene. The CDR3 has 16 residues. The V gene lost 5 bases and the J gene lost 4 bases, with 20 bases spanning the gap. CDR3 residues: CASSKPKGVPVETQYF. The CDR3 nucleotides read TGTGCCAGCAGCAAACCTAAGGGGGTCCCGGTAGAGACCCAGTACTTC. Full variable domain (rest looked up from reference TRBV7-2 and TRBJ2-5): GAGVSQSPSNKVTEKGKDVELRCDPISGHTALYWYRQSLGQGLEFLIYFQGNSAPDKSGLPSDRFSAERTGGSVSTLTIQRTQQEDSAVYLCASSKPKGVPVETQYFGPGTRLLVL.

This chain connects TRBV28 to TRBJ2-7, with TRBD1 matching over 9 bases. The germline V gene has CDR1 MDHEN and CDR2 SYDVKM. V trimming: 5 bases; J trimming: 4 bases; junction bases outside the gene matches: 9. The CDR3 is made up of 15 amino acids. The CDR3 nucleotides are TGTGCCAGCAGTCCAGGGGGACAGGGTATATACGAGCAGTACTTC. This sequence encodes CASSPGGQGIYEQYF.

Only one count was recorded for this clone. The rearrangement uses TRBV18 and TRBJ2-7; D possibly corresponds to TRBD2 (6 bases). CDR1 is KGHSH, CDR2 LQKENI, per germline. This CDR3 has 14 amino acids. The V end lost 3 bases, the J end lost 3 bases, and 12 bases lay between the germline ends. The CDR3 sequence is CASSPSPGLYEQYF. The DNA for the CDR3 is TGTGCCAGCTCACCTTCCCCGGGACTCTACGAGCAGTACTTC.

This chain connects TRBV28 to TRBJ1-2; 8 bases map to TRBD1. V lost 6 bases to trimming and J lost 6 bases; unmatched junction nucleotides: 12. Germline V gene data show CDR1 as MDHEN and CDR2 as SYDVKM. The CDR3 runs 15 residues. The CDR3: CASSLTPGGWDGYTF. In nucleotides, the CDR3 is TGTGCCAGCAGCTTAACCCCAGGGGGCTGGGATGGCTACACCTTC.

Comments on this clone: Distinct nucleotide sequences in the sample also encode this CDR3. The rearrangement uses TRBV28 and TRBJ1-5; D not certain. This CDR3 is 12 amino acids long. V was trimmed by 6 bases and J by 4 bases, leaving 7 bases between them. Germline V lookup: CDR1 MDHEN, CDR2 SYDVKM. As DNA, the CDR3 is TGTGCCAGCAGCCCCACGAATCAGCCCCAGCATTTT. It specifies CASSPTNQPQHF.

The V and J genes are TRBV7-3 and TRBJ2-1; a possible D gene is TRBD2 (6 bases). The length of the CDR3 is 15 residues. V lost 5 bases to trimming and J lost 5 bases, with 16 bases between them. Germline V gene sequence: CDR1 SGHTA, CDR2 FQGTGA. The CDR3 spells CASSQGAGPHNEQFF. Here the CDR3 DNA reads TGTGCCAGCAGCCAAGGCGCGGGACCACACAATGAGCAGTTCTTC.

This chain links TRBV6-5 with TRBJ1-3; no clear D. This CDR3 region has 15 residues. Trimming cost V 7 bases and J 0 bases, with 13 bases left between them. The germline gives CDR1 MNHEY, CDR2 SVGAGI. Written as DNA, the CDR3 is TGTGCCAGCACTGACACGGGATTCTCTGGAAACACCATATATTTT. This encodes CASTDTGFSGNTIYF.

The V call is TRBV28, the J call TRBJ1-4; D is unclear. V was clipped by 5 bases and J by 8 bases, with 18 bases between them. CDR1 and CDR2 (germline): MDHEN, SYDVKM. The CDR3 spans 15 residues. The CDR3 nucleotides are TGTGCCAGCAGTCCCGGGCCCCTCGGCGGGGAAAAACTGTTTTTT. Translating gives CASSPGPLGGEKLFF. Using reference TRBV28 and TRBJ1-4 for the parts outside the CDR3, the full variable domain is DVKVTQSSRYLVKRTGEKVFLECVQDMDHENMFWYRQDPGLGLRLIYFSYDVKMKEKGDIPEGYSVSREKKERFSLILESASTNQTSMYLCASSPGPLGGEKLFFGSGTQLSVL.

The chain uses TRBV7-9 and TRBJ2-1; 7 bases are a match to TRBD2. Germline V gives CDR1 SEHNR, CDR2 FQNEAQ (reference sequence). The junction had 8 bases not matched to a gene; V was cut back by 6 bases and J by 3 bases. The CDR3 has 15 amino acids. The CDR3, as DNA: TGTGCCAGCAGATTCGAGCGGGGAAACTACAATGAGCAGTTCTTC. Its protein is CASRFERGNYNEQFF. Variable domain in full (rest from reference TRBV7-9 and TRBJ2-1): DTGVSQNPRHKITKRGQNVTFRCDPISEHNRLYWYRQTLGQGPEFLTYFQNEAQLEKSRLLSDRFSAERPKGSFSTLEIQRTEQGDSAMYLCASRFERGNYNEQFFGPGTRLTVL.